The entry that follows covers one T cell receptor beta chain sequence. There are 12 residues in the CDR3. CDR1 and CDR2 (germline): SGHRS, YFSETQ. With 6 bases removed from V and 3 bases from J, the gap between germline ends came to 10 bases. Here immunoSEQ multiplex PCR was the method, and the copy in TCRdb shows in-frame clones only, minus some. Of over 30,000 clones listed, around 80% were seen once; the top ten hold 11%. This record belongs to a study of OX40 agonist ivuxolimab in advanced cancers. The chain links TRBV5-1 to TRBJ2-7; tentatively, D is TRBD1 (7 bases). This sequence was found in an adult with an advanced solid tumor such as melanoma, head and neck, liver or kidney cancer. Sequences were derived from CD4+ or CD8+ T cells sorted from blood, sampled in a trial of the OX40 agonist ivuxolimab. CDR3 in amino acids: CASTGDSYEQYF. CDR3 bases: TGCGCCAGCACGGGGGACAGCTACGAGCAGTACTTC.